The subject of this entry is one T cell receptor beta chain. Its antigen is not yet known. The record has no base qualities; no much larger clone is one base away. Participants in the prospective study were aged 18 to 89 years, lived in 20 to 25 United States geographic areas, and enrolled through a virtual design. In the prospective study, cohorts were assigned on the basis of participant-reported clinical history obtained from a screening survey and a study questionnaire. Mobile phlebotomists in the prospective study collected whole blood, serum and a nasopharyngeal or oropharyngeal swab from every participant. Over an approximately 2-month period, participants in the prospective study had the option of providing additional blood draws and questionnaires. Blood samples from the prospective study were shipped frozen or at room temperature prior to DNA extraction. The data stem from a study of blood T cell repertoires in COVID-19 (dated by TCRdb to 2020 to 2021). Concerning the study at large: The collaborator samples originated in the United States, Italy and Spain and spanned the acute and convalescent phases of COVID-19. The material from the prospective study consisted of cDNA or gDNA derived from T cells, B-cell-depleted T cells, or PBMCs. Subjects who had been exposed to COVID-19, were actively infected with it, or had recovered from it provided the deeply sampled blood TCRbeta repertoires that made up the dataset. The repertoires were made available in a free public database intended to serve as a resource for research on the immune response to SARS-CoV-2. The samples were drawn from two sources: the first 160 participants of the ongoing ImmuneRACE study, and over 1,000 subjects contributed by 6 global collaborators. Sample metadata almost always included a de-identified subject ID, COVID-19 status, age in years and sex. Where available, HLA class I and class II types were taken from metadata supplied by the sample provider and were not determined by assay-based typing.

V and J are trimmed by 3 bases and 1 base, and the gene matches miss 6 bases of the junction. Spanning cysteine to phenylalanine, the CDR3 consists of 16 amino acids. Left in the record is the CDR3 DNA by itself, 48 bases read in frame from the first base. The germline V gene encodes CDR1 MDHEN and CDR2 SYDVKM. General study outcomes and caveats: How much clinical and demographic metadata was included differed by source and by participant, and the metadata was provided uncurated.

The immunoSEQ Assay, a bias-controlled multiplex PCR, was used to amplify TCRbeta CDR3 regions from genomic DNA. The paper's processing steps were these. Nucleated cell counts per sample were estimated from amplification of reference gene primers within the assay. To quantify the absolute abundance of each unique TCRbeta CDR3 rearrangement, sequence reads were collapsed and filtered. For each sample, productive Simpson clonality was calculated as the square root of Simpson's diversity index over productive rearrangements. The immuneACCESS repertoire file appears here via TCRdb, limited to in-frame rearrangements. These files lack a portion of the clones; in checked studies, under half of the deficit traces to unresolved V genes, and the cause of the others is not known. The DNA gave D and trimming, while V, J and clone size come from that table. The sample table lists over 250,000 clones, approximately 79% of them with a count of one. The ten most abundant clones make up around 4.1% of the sample.

This sequence uses TRBV28 and TRBJ2-4; 7 of the junction bases match TRBD1. The sequencing sample was made of PBMCs or T cells enriched from blood (not recorded which). The clonotype originates from a man aged 25 to 40 with acute COVID-19. The bases are TGTGCCAGCAGTTTGTCCGGGACAGCTGCCAAAAACATTCAGTACTTC. Translation gives CASSLSGTAAKNIQYF.